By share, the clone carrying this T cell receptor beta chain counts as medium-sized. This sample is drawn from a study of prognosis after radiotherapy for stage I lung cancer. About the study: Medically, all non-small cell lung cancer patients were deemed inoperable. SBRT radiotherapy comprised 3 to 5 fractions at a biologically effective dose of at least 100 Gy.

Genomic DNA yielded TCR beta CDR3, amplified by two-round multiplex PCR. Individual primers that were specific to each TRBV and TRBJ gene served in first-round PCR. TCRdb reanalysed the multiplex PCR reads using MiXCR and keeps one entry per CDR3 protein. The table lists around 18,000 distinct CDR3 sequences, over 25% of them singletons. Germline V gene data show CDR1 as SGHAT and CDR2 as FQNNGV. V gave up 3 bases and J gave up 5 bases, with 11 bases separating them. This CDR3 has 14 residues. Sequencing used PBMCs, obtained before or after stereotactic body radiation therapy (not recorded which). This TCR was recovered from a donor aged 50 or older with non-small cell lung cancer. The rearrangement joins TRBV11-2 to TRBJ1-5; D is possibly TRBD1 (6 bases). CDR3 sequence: CASSFSGVDQPQHF. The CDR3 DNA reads TGTGCCAGCAGCTTTTCAGGGGTGGATCAGCCCCAGCATTTT.